This T cell receptor (beta chain) was captured in a study of blood T cell repertoires in COVID-19. Study background: COVID-19 samples from acute and convalescent phases originated in the United States, Italy and Spain. Sources were T cells, B-cell-depleted T cells, or PBMCs; the material itself was cDNA or gDNA.

Losses at the gene ends were 4 bases for V and 3 bases for J; bases not matched to a gene: 3. Germline V gives CDR1 MGHRA, CDR2 YSYEKL. This CDR3 spans 15 amino acids. As processed by the authors: The assay estimated nucleated cells by amplifying reference gene primers. TCRdb's table, derived via immunoSEQ multiplex PCR, lists solely in-frame clones and lacks some. V, J and clone size derive from that table, while D and trimming were established from the DNA sequence. This repertoire shows fewer than 150,000 clones, approximately 91% found once; its top ten account for 10%. The rearrangement joins TRBV4-1 to TRBJ2-7, with 13 bases that match TRBD2. This clonotype was sampled from a man between 50 and 59 years old with active or convalescent COVID-19. The sequencing sample was made of peripheral blood. As DNA, the CDR3 is TGCGCCAGCAGCCGAGGGACTAGCGGGAACTACGAGCAGTACTTC. The encoded protein is CASSRGTSGNYEQYF.